These 12 T cell receptor beta chains were sequenced from one sample in a study of shared clonotypes between healthy human individuals. TCRdb's table, derived via immunoSEQ multiplex PCR, lists solely in-frame clones and lacks some. The table shows 2 million to 3 million clones, with over 85% occurring only once. Sequencing input: naive CD4+ T cells from PBMCs. The subset is: CD45RA+ positively selected. These receptors were collected from a man younger than 35 in good health. Some clones in this sample may be carry-over from other donors' samples.

This clone was recorded only once. The chain couples TRBV5-1 to TRBJ1-2, with 9 bases lining up with TRBD1. The germline V gene has CDR1 SGHRS and CDR2 YFSETQ. CDR3 size: 15 residues. Trimming removed 3 bases from V and 10 bases from J; junction bases left unmatched: 13. The CDR3 spells CASSSPDRGGHPYTF. CDR3 nucleotides: TGCGCCAGCAGCTCCCCAGACAGGGGGGGTCACCCCTACACCTTC.

V gene TRBV6-6 combines with J gene TRBJ2-1; D is perhaps TRBD1 (6 bases). CDR1 is MNHNY and CDR2 is SVGAGI in the germline V gene (reference sequence). V was trimmed by 2 bases and J by 7 bases, leaving 15 bases between them. The CDR3 sequence is 15 residues long. The CDR3 here is CASSYLDLRGNEQFF. CDR3 nucleotide sequence: TGTGCCAGCAGTTACCTGGACCTAAGGGGGAATGAGCAGTTCTTC.

This sequence joins TRBV7-9 and TRBJ2-1, with 12 bases identical to TRBD2. V gave up 2 bases and J gave up 8 bases; unmatched junction bases: 7. The CDR3 sequence is 16 residues long. The germline CDR1 and CDR2 sequences are SEHNR and FQNEAQ (reference sequence). DNA of the CDR3: TGTGCCAGCAGCTTAAAACGACTAGCGGGAGCCGATGAGCAGTTCTTC. Translated: CASSLKRLAGADEQFF.

The rearrangement links TRBV5-1 to TRBJ1-5; no firm D call. V dropped 4 bases and J dropped 2 bases, with 13 bases sitting between them. CDR3 size: 15 residues. The germline V gene has CDR1 SGHRS and CDR2 YFSETQ. The CDR3 bases are TGCGCCAGCAGCGAAGGTAGTTGGGGCAATCAGCCCCAGCATTTT. Its translation is CASSEGSWGNQPQHF.

The chain combines TRBV5-7 with TRBJ2-3; D is perhaps TRBD2 (6 bases). TRBV5-7 is an open reading frame, and its role is uncertain. The ends were cut back, 0 bases at V and 1 base at J, with 12 bases in the middle. CDR3 length: 16 residues. As DNA, the CDR3 is TGTGCCAGCAGCTTGGATCGACGGGAGTGCACAGATACGCAGTATTTT. Its translation: CASSLDRRECTDTQYF.

The table lists this clone with a count of one. This chain connects TRBV11-1 to TRBJ2-6; 8 nucleotides agree with TRBD1. From germline, CDR1 is SGHAT and CDR2 FQDESV (reference sequence). The length of the CDR3 is 16 residues. V gave up 1 base and J gave up 2 bases; unmatched junction bases: 1. The CDR3 reads CASSLVTGAGANVLTF. The CDR3 DNA sequence: TGTGCCAGCAGCTTAGTGACAGGGGCTGGGGCCAACGTCCTGACTTTC.

This clone was seen once. The rearrangement joins TRBV7-8 to TRBJ2-3; D is undetermined. This CDR3 has 17 amino acids. Germline CDR1 SGHVS, CDR2 FQNEAQ. V dropped 3 bases and J dropped 2 bases, with 18 bases sitting between them. The CDR3 sequence: CASSFFAPGIPTDTQYF. In DNA form, the CDR3 reads TGTGCCAGCAGCTTTTTCGCACCCGGCATCCCCACAGATACGCAGTATTTT.

V usage is TRBV29-1 and J usage is TRBJ1-2; D perhaps matches TRBD1 (6 bases). The CDR3 is made up of 14 amino acids. Per germline, CDR1 SQVTM and CDR2 ANQGSEA. V was cut by 7 bases and J by 8 bases, with 23 bases left in between. The CDR3 reads CSAHPTGFPGGYTF. The CDR3 nucleotides read TGCAGCGCCCACCCGACAGGCTTCCCAGGCGGCTACACCTTC.

V and J are TRBV6-1 and TRBJ2-1; the match to TRBD2 covers 7 bases. The CDR3 sequence is 16 residues long. V gave up 2 bases and J gave up 0 bases; unmatched junction bases: 4. Looked up from germline, CDR1 is MNHNS and CDR2 is SASEGT. CDR3 sequence (DNA): TGTGCCAGCAGTGAAACCGGGACTAACTCCTACAATGAGCAGTTCTTC. Protein product: CASSETGTNSYNEQFF.

The rearrangement links TRBV7-9 to TRBJ2-5, with D perhaps matching TRBD1 (7 bases). The CDR3 extends over 18 amino acids. V lost 4 bases to trimming and J lost 2 bases, with 23 bases between them. Germline CDR1 reads SEHNR; CDR2 reads FQNEAQ (reference sequence). This CDR3 is CASSYRQGLLAYQETQYF. In nucleotides, the CDR3 is TGTGCCAGCAGCTACCGACAGGGTTTGCTAGCGTATCAAGAGACCCAGTACTTC.

The genes are TRBV5-1 and TRBJ1-2; 9 bases match TRBD1. In germline, CDR1 is SGHRS, CDR2 YFSETQ. This CDR3 contains 16 residues. After removal of 1 base from V and 6 bases from J, the junction contained 10 bases not matched to a gene. The CDR3 DNA is TGCGCCAGCAGCTTGTTGGGACAGGGATTGGGAAATGGCTACACCTTC. Its translation: CASSLLGQGLGNGYTF.

The chain joins TRBV19 to TRBJ1-2; tentative D call: TRBD1 (5 bases). V gave up 4 bases and J gave up 8 bases, with 17 bases separating them. Germline V gene sequence: CDR1 LNHDA, CDR2 SQIVND (reference sequence). There are 14 residues in the CDR3. The CDR3 loop is CASSKRDSSGGYTF. The CDR3 nucleotides are TGTGCCAGTAGTAAACGGGACTCATCAGGGGGCTACACCTTC.